One sample yielded the 20 T cell receptor beta chains listed below, sequenced in a study of graft-versus-host responses after intestinal transplantation. Graft tissue processing released intraepithelial and lamina propria lymphocytes. Profiled with immunoSEQ multiplex PCR; TCRdb holds only in-frame clones, not every one. The sample contains 9,500 to 12,000 clones, less than 80% of which appear only once. The material was ileum tissue, obtained 23 days after intestinal transplant. The receptor set was obtained from a human patient who received an intestinal transplant, so some T cells may come from the graft donor.

This clone was seen only a few times. This chain connects TRBV6-5 to TRBJ1-5; TRBD1 agrees at 10 bases. Germline V gene sequence: CDR1 MNHEY, CDR2 SVGAGI. The CDR3 contains 13 residues. The J segment lost 6 bases and the V segment lost 6 bases, leaving 2 bases of the junction unmatched. CDR3 sequence: CASRTGGGQPQHF. CDR3 bases: TGTGCCAGCAGGACAGGGGGCGGTCAGCCCCAGCATTTT.

The chain joins TRBV4-1 to TRBJ2-7; 10 bases are a match to TRBD2. Germline V gene lookup returns CDR1 MGHRA and CDR2 YSYEKL. CDR3 size: 16 residues. The ends lost 2 bases at V and 0 bases at J; junction bases unmatched: 4. The CDR3 nucleotides are TGCGCCAGCAGCCAAATGGGACTAGCGAACTCCTACGAGCAGTACTTC. Its protein is CASSQMGLANSYEQYF.

The genes are TRBV25-1 and TRBJ1-2; no clear D gene. The CDR3 contains 13 residues. The V gene lost 5 bases and the J gene lost 8 bases, with 15 bases spanning the gap. Germline assignment: CDR1 MGHDK and CDR2 SYGVNS. CDR3 in DNA: TGTGCCAGCAGTTTATGCGAGCTCAGCGGCTACACCTTC. This gives the protein CASSLCELSGYTF.

This clone appeared a single time. The chain couples TRBV2 to TRBJ1-1, with TRBD1 as a possible D gene (6 bases). Looked up from germline, CDR1 is SNHLY and CDR2 is FYNNEI. Trimming pared 9 bases from V and 0 bases from J, leaving 11 bases between. There are 13 residues in the CDR3. This CDR3 is CASRQVMNTEAFF. Written as DNA, the CDR3 is TGTGCCAGTCGACAGGTCATGAACACTGAAGCTTTCTTT.

The rearrangement uses TRBV4-2 and TRBJ2-3; possibly TRBD1 or TRBD2 for D (5 bases each). CDR1 and CDR2 (germline): LGHNA, YNFKEQ. V gave up 1 base and J gave up 5 bases, with 16 bases separating them. The CDR3 is made up of 16 amino acids. CDR3 loop: CASSQAQGRRGDTQYF. The CDR3 DNA is TGTGCCAGCAGCCAAGCCCAGGGACGTAGGGGAGATACGCAGTATTTT.

The rearrangement uses TRBV28 and TRBJ1-2; D call uncertain. The germline gives CDR1 MDHEN, CDR2 SYDVKM. This CDR3 spans 12 amino acids. The ends were cut back, 5 bases at V and 4 bases at J, with 8 bases in the middle. This chain's CDR3 is CASSTSFYGYTF. DNA for the CDR3: TGTGCCAGCAGTACATCTTTCTATGGCTACACCTTC.

This clone occurred a few times. The CDR3 loop is CAWSVGREETQYF. The CDR3 DNA follows: TGTGCCTGGAGTGTGGGCAGGGAGGAGACCCAGTACTTC. This chain links TRBV30 with TRBJ2-5; D may be TRBD1 or TRBD2 (5 bases each). CDR1 GTSNPN and CDR2 SVGIG come from the germline V gene (reference sequence). The CDR3 sequence is 13 residues long. The V and J ends lost 0 bases and 5 bases respectively, with 10 bases between them.

The chain recombines TRBV28 with TRBJ2-4; a possible D gene is TRBD2 (5 bases). The V and J ends lost 8 bases and 1 base respectively, with 12 bases between them. Germline-derived CDR1 and CDR2 are MDHEN and SYDVKM. The CDR3 has 14 residues. The CDR3 spells CASSASGAKNIQYF. CDR3 DNA sequence: TGTGCCAGCTCTGCGTCGGGGGCCAAAAACATTCAGTACTTC.

In this sample, this clone turned up a few times. The chain has TRBV7-9 and TRBJ2-3; TRBD2 agrees at 7 bases. The V segment lost 2 bases and the J segment 4 bases; nucleotides outside the gene matches: 6. CDR1 is SEHNR and CDR2 is FQNEAQ in the germline V gene (reference sequence). CDR3 size: 15 residues. As DNA, the CDR3 is TGTGCCAGCAGCTTAACTTCCGCGGGAGCAGATACGCAGTATTTT. It specifies CASSLTSAGADTQYF.

V and J are TRBV13 and TRBJ2-7, with 10 bases aligning to TRBD1. The CDR3 consists of 14 residues. With 4 bases clipped from V and 6 bases from J, the junction kept 6 bases outside the gene matches. Germline lookup yields CDR1 PRHDT and CDR2 FYEKMQ (reference sequence). In DNA, the CDR3 is TGTGCCAGCAGCTCCGGGACAGGGGTTTCCGAGCAGTACTTC. Encoded protein: CASSSGTGVSEQYF. The entire variable domain, with the rest obtained from reference TRBV13 and TRBJ2-7, is as follows: AAGVIQSPRHLIKEKRETATLKCYPIPRHDTVYWYQQGPGQDPQFLISFYEKMQSDKGSIPDRFSAQQFSDYHSELNMSSLELGDSALYFCASSSGTGVSEQYFGPGTRLTVT.

V and J are TRBV4-1 and TRBJ2-2; D is unclear. The CDR3 is 14 amino acids. CDR1 and CDR2 from the germline V gene are MGHRA and YSYEKL. Trimming removed 1 base from V and 1 base from J, with 4 bases in between. This CDR3 is CASSQAGNTGELFF. The CDR3 DNA reads as TGCGCCAGCAGCCAAGCAGGGAACACCGGGGAGCTGTTTTTT.

The V call is TRBV9, the J call TRBJ2-1; TRBD2 matches at 12 bases. V was clipped by 0 bases and J by 9 bases; unmatched bases: 13. This CDR3 is built from 18 residues. Germline V gene data show CDR1 as SGDLS and CDR2 as YYNGEE. DNA of the CDR3: TGTGCCAGCAGCGTAGCAGGGGCTAGCGGGAGGGCCGTAGGTGAGCAGTTCTTC. Its translation: CASSVAGASGRAVGEQFF.

The chain joins TRBV5-4 to TRBJ1-1, with D unresolved. The CDR3 length is 16 residues. V gave up 4 bases and J gave up 1 base, with 17 bases separating them. CDR1 is SGHNT and CDR2 is YYREEE in the germline V gene (reference sequence). The CDR3 sequence: CASSAPQARGNTEAFF. DNA of the CDR3: TGTGCCAGCAGCGCACCCCAGGCCCGCGGGAACACTGAAGCTTTCTTT.

This chain connects TRBV7-3 to TRBJ2-2; 7 nucleotides agree with TRBD2. Per germline, CDR1 SGHTA and CDR2 FQGTGA. The CDR3 contains 18 residues. Trimming cost V 2 bases and J 6 bases; bases outside gene matches: 15. The CDR3, as DNA: TGTGCCAGCAGCTTACTCCCGGGGAGACTAGCCCTCTCCGGGGAGCTGTTTTTT. It encodes CASSLLPGRLALSGELFF.

The chain combines TRBV14 with TRBJ2-5, with TRBD2 as a possible D gene (6 bases). CDR3 size: 13 residues. V lost 4 bases and J 0 bases, leaving 6 bases between the germline ends. The germline V gene has CDR1 SGHDN and CDR2 FVKESK. CDR3 nucleotide sequence: TGTGCCAGCAGCCGGGACTACCAAGAGACCCAGTACTTC. It yields the protein CASSRDYQETQYF.

V is TRBV25-1 and J is TRBJ2-7, with 10 bases identical to TRBD1. V shed 3 bases and J 5 bases; nucleotides not matched to a gene: 7. The length of the CDR3 is 15 residues. Germline CDR1 and CDR2: MGHDK and SYGVNS. CDR3 bases: TGTGCCAGCAGTGATACGGACAGGGGGAAGGACGAGCAGTACTTC. Residues: CASSDTDRGKDEQYF.

The chain links TRBV4-2 to TRBJ2-3, with 14 bases aligning to TRBD2. The CDR3 sequence is 17 residues long. Germline assignment: CDR1 LGHNA and CDR2 YNFKEQ. The V segment lost 0 bases and the J segment 7 bases; nucleotides outside the gene matches: 6. The CDR3 reads CASSQEGGTSGRNTQYF. CDR3 DNA: TGTGCCAGCAGCCAAGAAGGTGGGACTAGCGGGAGAAATACGCAGTATTTT.

The J gene is TRBJ2-1, the V gene TRBV5-4, with 14 bases identical to TRBD2. There are 17 residues in the CDR3. CDR1 and CDR2 from the germline V gene are SGHNT and YYREEE (reference sequence). V shed 4 bases and J 10 bases; nucleotides not matched to a gene: 13. CDR3 sequence reads: CASSNGLAGGLNGEQFF. The CDR3, as DNA: TGTGCCAGCAGCAACGGACTAGCGGGAGGCCTCAATGGGGAGCAGTTCTTC.

This clone was seen just once. The chain carries TRBV28 and TRBJ1-2; 10 bases align to TRBD1. Germline assignment: CDR1 MDHEN and CDR2 SYDVKM. The CDR3 sequence is 14 residues long. V gave up 5 bases and J gave up 6 bases; unmatched junction bases: 6. CDR3 coding DNA: TGTGCCAGCAGTCCCTGGGACAGGGGACATGGCTACACCTTC. This translates into CASSPWDRGHGYTF.

The V gene is TRBV6-5, the J gene TRBJ2-5; TRBD1 might be the D (6 bases). The end of the DNA fits TRBJ2-7 better, so the J call may be wrong. Germline values: CDR1 MNHEY, CDR2 SVGAGI. This CDR3 has 13 amino acids. The CDR3 bases are TGTGCCAGCAGCCGGGACAAATCCTACGAGCAGTACTTC. Residues: CASSRDKSYEQYF.